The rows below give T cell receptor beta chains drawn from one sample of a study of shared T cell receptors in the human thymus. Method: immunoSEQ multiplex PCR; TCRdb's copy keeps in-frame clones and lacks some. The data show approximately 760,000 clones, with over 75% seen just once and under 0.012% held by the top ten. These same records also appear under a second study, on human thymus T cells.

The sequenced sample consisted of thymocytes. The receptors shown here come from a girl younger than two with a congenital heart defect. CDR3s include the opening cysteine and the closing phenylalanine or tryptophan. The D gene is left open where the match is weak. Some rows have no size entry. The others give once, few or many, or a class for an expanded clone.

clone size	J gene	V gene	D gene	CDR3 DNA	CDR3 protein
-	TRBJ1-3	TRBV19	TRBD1	TGTGCCAGCCGTATCCAGGGGGGCGAAAACACCATATATTTT	CASRIQGGENTIYF
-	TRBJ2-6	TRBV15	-	TGTGCCACCAGCAGAGATAGGGGGAGCTCTGGGGCCAACGTCCTGACTTTC	CATSRDRGSSGANVLTF
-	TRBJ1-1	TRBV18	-	TGTGCCAGCTCACCACCGGGCCCCGTGAGCGAAGCTTTCTTT	CASSPPGPVSEAFF
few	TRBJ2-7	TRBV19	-	TGTGCCAGTAGTATAGATGCGGCGGCTACCTACTTAGAGCAGTACTTC	CASSIDAAATYLEQYF
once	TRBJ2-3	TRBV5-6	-	TGTGCCAGCAGCTTCCTGGTCTCAGGCACAGATACGCAGTATTTT	CASSFLVSGTDTQYF
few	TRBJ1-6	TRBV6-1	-	TGTGCCAGCAGTACCGGACAGAGAAATTCACCCCTCCACTTT	CASSTGQRNSPLHF
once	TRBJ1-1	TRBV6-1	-	TGTGCCAGCAGTGACCGGCGAGGGCAGGACCCTCCGGGGGGCAACACTGAAGCTTTCTTT	CASSDRRGQDPPGGNTEAFF
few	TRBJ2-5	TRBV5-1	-	TGCGCCAGCAGCTTGGCAGGGCTGAGAGAGACCCAGTACTTC	CASSLAGLRETQYF
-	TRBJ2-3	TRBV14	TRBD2	TGTGCCAGCAGCCAAGTCCACCTGGGACTAGAGATTAGCACAGATACGCAGTATTTT	CASSQVHLGLEISTDTQYF
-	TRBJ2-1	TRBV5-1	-	TGCGCCAGCAGCTCCGAGGAGGGTTATCGCTCCTACAATGAGCAGTTCTTC	CASSSEEGYRSYNEQFF
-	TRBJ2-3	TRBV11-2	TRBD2	TGTGCCAGCAGCTTATACCCCCTAGCGGGGAAAAACACAGATACGCAGTATTTT	CASSLYPLAGKNTDTQYF
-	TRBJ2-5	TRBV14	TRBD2	TGTGCCAGCAGCCCGACTAGCCAGGAAGAGACCCAGTACTTC	CASSPTSQEETQYF
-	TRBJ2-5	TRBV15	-	TGTGCCACCAGCCTTTGGGGCCAAAAACAAGAGACCCAGTACTTC	CATSLWGQKQETQYF
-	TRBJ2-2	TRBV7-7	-	TGTGCTAGCAGCTCTCCGACCGGGGAGCTGTTTTTT	CASSSPTGELFF
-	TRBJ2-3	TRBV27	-	TGTGCCAGCACCGCGTTGGGGCCCCATTTCACAGATACGCAGTATTTT	CASTALGPHFTDTQYF
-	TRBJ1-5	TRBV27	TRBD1	TGTGCCAGCAGTTTGAAGCCCGGACAGGCCAATCAGCCCCAGCATTTT	CASSLKPGQANQPQHF
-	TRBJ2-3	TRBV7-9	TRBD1	TGTGCCAGCAGCCCCGCAACAGGGGGAATGGATACGCAGTATTTT	CASSPATGGMDTQYF
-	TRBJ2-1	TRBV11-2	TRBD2	TGTGCCAGCAGCTTGGCGGGGGGGTACAATGAGCAGTTCTTC	CASSLAGGYNEQFF
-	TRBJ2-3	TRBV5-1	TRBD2	TGCGCCAGCAGCTTACTAGCGGGGGGGACAGATACGCAGTATTTT	CASSLLAGGTDTQYF
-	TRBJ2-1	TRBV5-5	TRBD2	TGTGCCAGCAGCTACTTAGCGGGGCCGTCTACCAGCTCCTACAATGAGCAGTTCTTC	CASSYLAGPSTSSYNEQFF
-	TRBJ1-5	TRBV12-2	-	TGTGCAAGTCGCTCCGGGGGGACAGGGTTTATTAATAGCAATCAGCCCCAGCATTTT	CASRSGGTGFINSNQPQHF
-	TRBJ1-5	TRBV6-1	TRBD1	TGTGCCAGCAGACAGGGGTTTGGCAATCAGCCCCAGCATTTT	CASRQGFGNQPQHF
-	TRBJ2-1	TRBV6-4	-	TGTGCCAGCAGTGACTCGAAGGGGGAGCACAATGAGCAGTTCTTC	CASSDSKGEHNEQFF
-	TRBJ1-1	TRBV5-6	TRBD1	TGTGCCAGCAGCTTGGGGGACAGGGGGGACACTGAAGCTTTCTTT	CASSLGDRGDTEAFF
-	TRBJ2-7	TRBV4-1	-	TGCGCCAGCAGCCAAGAAAGACGTAGGTTACAGGGACCAACCTACGAGCAGTACTTC	CASSQERRRLQGPTYEQYF
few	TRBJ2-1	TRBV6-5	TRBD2	TGTGCCAGCAGTTACCAGACTAGCGGGTCCCACAATGAGCAGTTCTTC	CASSYQTSGSHNEQFF
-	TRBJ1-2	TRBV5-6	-	TGTGCCAGCACCAACCGACTTAGGGAGAGGAGAAACTATGGCTACACCTTC	CASTNRLRERRNYGYTF
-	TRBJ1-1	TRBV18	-	TGTGCCAGCTCACCGGGACACAACGGGGACACTGAAGCTTTCTTT	CASSPGHNGDTEAFF
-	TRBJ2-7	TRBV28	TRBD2	TGTGCCAGCAGTTTACCAATAGCGGGGCAGACCTACGAGCAGTACTTC	CASSLPIAGQTYEQYF
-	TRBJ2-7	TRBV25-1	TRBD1	TGTGCCAGCAGGGGGACAGGGGAATACGAGCAGTACTTC	CASRGTGEYEQYF
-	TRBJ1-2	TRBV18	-	TGTGCCAGCTCACCACACACGTTCGGCCCTGGAGGCAATTGGGAGATTAACTATGGCTACACCTTC	CASSPHTFGPGGNWEINYGYTF
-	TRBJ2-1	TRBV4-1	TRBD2	TGCGCCAGCAGCCAAGATATAGCTAGCGGGGGCCTCACTTTTTACAATGAGCAGTTCTTC	CASSQDIASGGLTFYNEQFF
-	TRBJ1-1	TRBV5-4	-	TGTGCCAGCAGCTTGGGATTGGGGGGGTATATGAACACTGAAGCTTTCTTT	CASSLGLGGYMNTEAFF
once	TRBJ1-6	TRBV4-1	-	TGCGCCAGCAGCCAAGATGCAACAGGGCCTTGGTTGATCCTCCACTTT	CASSQDATGPWLILHF
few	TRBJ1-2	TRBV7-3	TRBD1	TGTGCCAGCAGCCCAGTACCCCTGACAGGGCCTAATGGCTACACCTTC	CASSPVPLTGPNGYTF
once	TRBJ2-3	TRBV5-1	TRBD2	TGCGCCAGCAGCTTGCTAGCGGGGGCAGATACGCAGTATTTT	CASSLLAGADTQYF
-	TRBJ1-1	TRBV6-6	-	TGTGCCAGCAGTTATGCCCCATCTAGGAACACTGAAGCTTTCTTT	CASSYAPSRNTEAFF
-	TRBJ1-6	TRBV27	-	TGTGCCAGCACCGCTTTCGGGGAGGGAACCTATAATTCACCCCTCCACTTT	CASTAFGEGTYNSPLHF
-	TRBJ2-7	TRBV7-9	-	TGTGCCAGCAGCCCAAGCACGGGGACATTCTACGAGCAGTACTTC	CASSPSTGTFYEQYF
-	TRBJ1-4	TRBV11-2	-	TGTGCCAGCAGCTTAGGTGGGAGTTATGAAAAACTGTTTTTT	CASSLGGSYEKLFF
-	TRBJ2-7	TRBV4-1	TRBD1	TGCGCCAGCAGCCACATCTACCCCCTCGTCCGGGACAGGGAGTCCGAGCAGTACTTC	CASSHIYPLVRDRESEQYF
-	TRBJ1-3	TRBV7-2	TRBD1	TGTGCCAGCAGCTTCGGACAGGGGGCGCCTGGAAACACCATATATTTT	CASSFGQGAPGNTIYF
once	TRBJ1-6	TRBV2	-	TGTGCCAGCAGTTCGACTGGACAACCGAATTCACCCCTCCACTTT	CASSSTGQPNSPLHF
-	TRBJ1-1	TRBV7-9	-	TGTGCCAGCAGGGAGATCACTGAAGCTTTCTTT	CASREITEAFF
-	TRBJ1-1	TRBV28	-	TGTGCCAGCAGTTCCCCGACAGGCAGGAACACTGAAGCTTTCTTT	CASSSPTGRNTEAFF
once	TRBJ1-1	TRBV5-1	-	TGCGCCAGCAGCTCGGGACAAACGAACACTGAAGCTTTCTTT	CASSSGQTNTEAFF